What follows describes a single T cell receptor (beta chain). Antigen specificity is unknown. From the reads, TCRdb called clonotypes with MiXCR, one entry per CDR3 protein. The data hold around 740,000 distinct CDR3 sequences, with 35% to 45% observed a single time. The record originates from a study of T cell repertoires in cytomegalovirus infection. Whole-study context: Based on public TCR beta signatures, there were indications of CMV infection and of a matching HLA type. The study, taken as a whole, reports: Summed frequency of shared TCR beta families picked out CMV carriers who also had the relevant HLA. CMV-specific HLA-C-restricted TCR beta clonotypes dominated the ex vivo response.

This CDR3 is built from 16 residues. V trimming: 5 bases; J trimming: 7 bases; junction bases outside the gene matches: 8. The sample comprised PBMCs. This rearrangement joins TRBV12-3 or TRBV12-4 to TRBJ2-1; 13 positions match TRBD2. This TCR derives from a human donor in good health (CMV status not recorded). Some clones in this sample may be carry-over from other donors' samples. CDR3 sequence (DNA): TGTGCCAGCAGTCCGATACTAGCGGGAGGGGTGAATGAGCAGTTCTTC. It yields the protein CASSPILAGGVNEQFF.